This T cell receptor (beta chain) was found in a study of early T cells in non-severe SARS-CoV-2 infection. Points from the study as a whole: A preference for anti-spike CD8 responses marked VDJdb matching, which missed private and CD4 specificities.

V lost 8 bases to trimming and J lost 0 bases, with 16 bases between them. The CDR3 has 15 residues. Germline values: CDR1 SNHLY, CDR2 FYNNEI. In regard to this clonotype: Its target is not known.

Attachment of unique molecular identifiers was made to individual cDNA molecules. Each CDR3 protein gets one entry after TCRdb re-called the 5' RACE reads with MiXCR. Of about 110,000 distinct CDR3 sequences detected, 9.5% to 13% appear once; the ten largest clones hold 3% to 3.5%. V is TRBV2 and J is TRBJ1-1; TRBD1 is a possible D gene (6 bases). The receptor comes from an adult who was a healthcare worker with PCR-confirmed SARS-CoV-2 infection or an uninfected control (not recorded which). The material sequenced was whole blood. The CDR3 nucleotides are TGTGCCAGCTCCTCGAGCGGGGGGCTGAACACTGAAGCTTTCTTT. Protein: CASSSSGGLNTEAFF. The variable domain in full, completed from reference TRBV2 and TRBJ1-1, reads EPEVTQTPSHQVTQMGQEVILRCVPISNHLYFYWYRQILGQKVEFLVSFYNNEISEKSEIFDDQFSVERPDGSNFTLKIRSTKLEDSAMYFCASSSSGGLNTEAFFGQGTRLTVV.